This passage covers 15 T cell receptor beta chains from one sample sequenced in a study of T cell responses to AZD1222 COVID-19 vaccine. The method was immunoSEQ multiplex PCR; TCRdb's version includes in-frame clones alone and lacks a portion of them. Of about 120,000 clones detected, over 80% appear once; the ten largest clones hold about 14%. The starting material was peripheral blood, obtained on day 0 of AZD1222 vaccination. The receptors stem from an adult in good health.

Only a few counts were recorded for this clone. The chain combines TRBV20-1 with TRBJ2-7; 8 nucleotides agree with TRBD2. From germline, CDR1 is DFQATT and CDR2 SNEGSKA (reference sequence). The CDR3 has 10 amino acids. V dropped 5 bases and J dropped 8; count of bases not matched to a gene: 2. This chain's CDR3 is CSAQREKQYF. DNA of the CDR3: TGCAGTGCTCAGCGGGAGAAGCAGTACTTC.

The chain joins TRBV4-1 to TRBJ1-2; 9 bases line up with TRBD1. This CDR3 is 14 amino acids long. Trimming at V came to 6 bases and at J to 4 bases, leaving 6 bases not matched to a gene. From germline, CDR1 is MGHRA and CDR2 YSYEKL. The CDR3 protein is CASRPTGGLYGYTF. Here the CDR3 DNA reads TGCGCCAGCAGGCCGACAGGGGGACTCTATGGCTACACCTTC.

The chain is built from TRBV28 and TRBJ1-5; a weak D match, TRBD1 (6 bases). The CDR3 spans 15 residues. V was cut by 6 bases and J by 5 bases, with 17 bases left in between. Germline V CDR1 and CDR2: MDHEN, SYDVKM. For the CDR3, the DNA is TGTGCCAGCAGGAAACCCACAGGGAGCGATCAGCCCCAGCATTTT. This encodes CASRKPTGSDQPQHF. Combining the CDR3 with reference TRBV28 and TRBJ1-5 gives the whole variable domain DVKVTQSSRYLVKRTGEKVFLECVQDMDHENMFWYRQDPGLGLRLIYFSYDVKMKEKGDIPEGYSVSREKKERFSLILESASTNQTSMYLCASRKPTGSDQPQHFGDGTRLSIL.

The V and J genes are TRBV11-2 and TRBJ1-4; D ambiguous. The CDR3 sequence is 17 residues long. Germline V CDR1 and CDR2: SGHAT, FQNNGV. V was clipped by 0 bases and J by 0 bases, with 11 bases between them. CDR3 DNA sequence: TGTGCCAGCAGCTTAGATCCCATATCTGCAACTAATGAAAAACTGTTTTTT. This encodes CASSLDPISATNEKLFF.

The chain has TRBV7-2 and TRBJ1-2; maybe TRBD1 (5 bases). CDR3 length: 15 amino acids. Per the germline V gene, CDR1 is SGHTA and CDR2 is FQGNSA. V was pared by 5 bases and J by 4 bases, with 17 bases between. CDR3 sequence (DNA): TGTGCCAGCAGCCCCCCCGGGAGGGACTCCTATGGCTACACCTTC. Protein product: CASSPPGRDSYGYTF.

This chain links TRBV6-5 with TRBJ1-3; no reliable D call. CDR1 MNHEY and CDR2 SVGAGI come from the germline V gene. Trimming took 9 bases from V and 11 from J, leaving 14 bases between them. This CDR3 has 11 residues. CDR3 coding DNA: TGTGCCAGACTCCCGAGAGTCGCCATATATTTT. The encoded protein is CARLPRVAIYF.

The chain recombines TRBV3-1 (or the pseudogene TRBV3-2) with TRBJ2-1, with 7 bases lining up with TRBD2. Germline assignment: CDR1 LGHDT and CDR2 YNNKEL (reference sequence). V dropped 0 bases and J dropped 7; count of bases not matched to a gene: 15. This CDR3 is built from 18 residues. CDR3 region: CASSQDGSGGVMLNEQFF. CDR3 DNA sequence: TGTGCCAGCAGCCAAGATGGGTCGGGGGGAGTGATGTTGAATGAGCAGTTCTTC.

The J gene is TRBJ1-1, the V gene TRBV6-1; no firm D call. Trimming took 0 bases from V and 11 from J, leaving 13 bases between them. Looked up from germline, CDR1 is MNHNS and CDR2 is SASEGT. The CDR3 length is 13 residues. The CDR3 nucleotides read TGTGCCAGCAGTGAAGCGCAAGGGCAGCGGGCTTTCTTT. Translating gives CASSEAQGQRAFF.

This clone was found once. The chain carries TRBV9 and TRBJ2-3; TRBD2 aligns across 7 bases. This CDR3 contains 14 residues. V dropped 4 bases and J dropped 2; count of bases not matched to a gene: 4. The V gene's germline CDR1 is SGDLS and CDR2 YYNGEE. CDR3 residues: CASSRRDYTDTQYF. CDR3 coding DNA: TGTGCCAGCAGCAGAAGGGACTACACAGATACGCAGTATTTT.

J is TRBJ2-5 and V is TRBV5-4; perhaps TRBD1 as D (6 bases). V was pared by 3 bases and J by 0 bases, with 6 bases between. Per the germline V gene, CDR1 is SGHNT and CDR2 is YYREEE (reference sequence). The CDR3 consists of 13 residues. Here the CDR3 reads CASSWDNQETQYF. CDR3 DNA: TGTGCCAGCAGCTGGGACAACCAAGAGACCCAGTACTTC.

The chain employs TRBV18 and TRBJ2-1, with D unclear. CDR1 is KGHSH, CDR2 LQKENI, per germline. Between the trimmed V and J ends, which lost 3 bases and 8 bases, there was a span of 11 bases. This CDR3 has 13 residues. CDR3 in DNA: TGTGCCAGCTCACCGGTCTTTGAGGATGAGCAGTTCTTC. Protein sequence: CASSPVFEDEQFF.

The chain links TRBV7-6 to TRBJ1-2; 10 bases are a match to TRBD1. The CDR3 covers 16 residues. Germline V gene data show CDR1 as SGHVS and CDR2 as FNYEAQ. The V gene end was trimmed by 5 bases and the J gene end by 8 bases; junction bases not matched to a gene: 14. The CDR3 loop is CASSDALDRGQGGYTF. The CDR3 bases are TGTGCCAGCAGCGATGCCTTAGACAGGGGGCAGGGAGGCTACACCTTC.

The chain uses TRBV11-2 and TRBJ2-4; 10 bases are a match to TRBD1. This CDR3 has 18 residues. Germline CDR1 is SGHAT and CDR2 is FQNNGV. The V and J ends lost 2 bases and 1 base, in that order; junction bases with no gene match: 8. The CDR3: CASSLTPDRGLAKNIQYF. CDR3 nucleotide sequence: TGTGCCAGCAGCTTAACCCCAGACAGGGGGCTTGCCAAAAACATTCAGTACTTC.

The rearrangement uses TRBV19 and TRBJ1-6; D perhaps matches TRBD1 (6 bases). The CDR3 contains 14 residues. V lost 4 bases and J 9 bases, leaving 13 bases between the germline ends. Germline CDR1 and CDR2: LNHDA and SQIVND (reference sequence). The CDR3 protein is CASSTGTFGSPLHF. CDR3 bases: TGTGCCAGTAGTACCGGGACATTTGGTTCACCCCTCCACTTT.

The J gene is TRBJ1-1, the V gene TRBV6-4; D unclear. CDR1 is MRHNA and CDR2 is SNTAGT in the germline V gene. The CDR3 length is 14 residues. Trimming took off 0 bases at V and 6 bases at J, with 11 bases between the two ends. In DNA form, the CDR3 reads TGTGCCAGCAGTGACTCGGAAAGGGCCTCTGAAGCTTTCTTT. Encoded protein: CASSDSERASEAFF.